A selection of T cell receptor beta chains follows, all from one sample in a study of human T cells and chemical hapten exposure. TCRdb itself ran the RACE reads through MiXCR, one entry per CDR3 protein. There are a few hundred thousand distinct CDR3 sequences in the sample; around 5.5% occur only once, and about 8.2% lies in the top ten. The input for sequencing was whole blood, taken in connection with sensitization to the hapten diphenylcyclopropenone (DPC). These receptors all come from a woman aged 18-35 years with alopecia areata. Some clones in this sample may be carry-over from other donors' samples. Both conserved end residues are part of each CDR3. Fields, in order: D gene, V gene, J gene, CDR3 protein. D genes are given only for firm matches.

>-|TRBV18|TRBJ1-5
CASSPTWVDNQPQHF
>TRBD1|TRBV27|TRBJ2-3
CASSPPDRDLTDTQYF
>-|TRBV5-1|TRBJ2-5
CASSGGTPGETQYF
>-|TRBV20-1|TRBJ1-1
CSPLGTLTEASF
>-|TRBV10-3|TRBJ1-5
CAISRDKDQPQHF
>-|TRBV6-6|TRBJ2-3
CASSYSGTRGGDTQYF
>-|TRBV7-8|TRBJ1-4
CASSLEGKEKLFF
>TRBD2|TRBV4-2|TRBJ2-3
CASSQELRLGGGRGDTQYF
>TRBD1|TRBV2|TRBJ1-1
CASSDIRTGMNTEAFF
>TRBD2|TRBV20-1|TRBJ2-7
CSARDFSTSGFAEQYF
>-|TRBV5-1|TRBJ1-1
CASSWGSTGVNTEAFF
>-|TRBV6-5|TRBJ1-5
CASSYSSTSNQPQHF
>TRBD1|TRBV12-3/TRBV12-4|TRBJ1-5
CASSKPGQRHQPQHF
>-|TRBV28|TRBJ1-5
CASSLSLGLQPQHF
>-|TRBV6-2/TRBV6-3|TRBJ2-3
CASSVGGSDTDTQYF
>-|TRBV7-9|TRBJ2-7
CASSPEGSYEQYF
>TRBD1|TRBV2|TRBJ2-7
CASSVLSPGQGSYEQYF
>-|TRBV5-6|TRBJ2-5
CASSRATGLRETQYF
>TRBD2|TRBV3-1|TRBJ2-2
CASSLPGGYTGELFF
>-|TRBV7-2|TRBJ2-3
CASSEFLDDTQYF
>-|TRBV20-1|TRBJ1-1
CSATSSTEAFF
>TRBD1|TRBV29-1|TRBJ2-1
CSVVEGTGGNEQFF
>-|TRBV7-7|TRBJ2-3
CASSRAYKDTQYF
>-|TRBV6-5|TRBJ1-2
CASSPTVSDYGYTF
>TRBD1|TRBV6-1|TRBJ1-5
CASIAFGQGPSNQPQHF
>-|TRBV7-9|TRBJ1-2
CASSLASPSGYTF
>-|TRBV5-1|TRBJ2-7
CASSLAPTASYEQYF
>-|TRBV5-6|TRBJ2-3
CASSPTMTEKRFVDTQYF
>-|TRBV7-2|TRBJ1-3
CASSFGAGGNTIYF
>-|TRBV6-1|TRBJ2-1
CASRQVLSYNEQFF
>-|TRBV11-2|TRBJ1-2
CASSPTTNYGYTF
>-|TRBV5-5|TRBJ2-3
CASSSSGTLADTQYF
>-|TRBV29-1|TRBJ2-2
CSVLPPGLEELFF
>-|TRBV28|TRBJ1-5
CASRGRDTQPQHF
>TRBD1|TRBV11-1|TRBJ2-5
CASSENRGSETQYF
>-|TRBV20-1|TRBJ1-2
CSARVLWQSYGYTF
>TRBD1|TRBV4-2|TRBJ2-1
CASSQEDRVSEQFF
>-|TRBV3-1|TRBJ2-5
CAILKPGLHEETQYF
>TRBD1|TRBV6-1|TRBJ1-6
CASGPGTGAGSSNSPLHF
>-|TRBV11-3|TRBJ2-3
CASSSGGAQYF
>TRBD2|TRBV9|TRBJ2-3
CASSVRLAGGEDTQYF
>TRBD1|TRBV28|TRBJ1-2
CASSFYGQGQRYTF
>-|TRBV7-2|TRBJ1-6
CASSQLDSNSPLHF
>-|TRBV7-9|TRBJ2-4
CASSSTPKNIQYF
>-|TRBV12-3/TRBV12-4|TRBJ2-1
CASSLMHAAGNEQFF
>-|TRBV4-2|TRBJ2-2
CASSQDEAGPGELFF
>TRBD1|TRBV12-3/TRBV12-4|TRBJ2-4
CASSPSNPGQGQNIQYF
>-|TRBV18|TRBJ1-1
CASSNTGNTEAFF
>-|TRBV27|TRBJ2-3
CASSSQRTESTDTQYF